The entry below describes one T cell receptor beta chain. Clones were sequenced by immunoSEQ multiplex PCR, and TCRdb holds only the in-frame ones, with some missing. In the table there are 140,000 or so clones, over 85% of which are singletons. V gave up 2 bases and J gave up 2 bases, with 13 bases separating them. Germline loops: CDR1 MNHNS, CDR2 SASEGT. The CDR3 is made up of 16 amino acids. The source of the sample is a study of T cell responses to AZD1222 COVID-19 vaccine. The source is an adult in good health. This sequence joins TRBV6-1 and TRBJ1-3; D gene unclear. This specimen consisted of peripheral blood, obtained on day 0 of AZD1222 vaccination. The CDR3 loop reads CASSEPVRLPGNTIYF. DNA of the CDR3: TGTGCCAGCAGTGAACCTGTCAGGCTGCCTGGAAACACCATATATTTT.